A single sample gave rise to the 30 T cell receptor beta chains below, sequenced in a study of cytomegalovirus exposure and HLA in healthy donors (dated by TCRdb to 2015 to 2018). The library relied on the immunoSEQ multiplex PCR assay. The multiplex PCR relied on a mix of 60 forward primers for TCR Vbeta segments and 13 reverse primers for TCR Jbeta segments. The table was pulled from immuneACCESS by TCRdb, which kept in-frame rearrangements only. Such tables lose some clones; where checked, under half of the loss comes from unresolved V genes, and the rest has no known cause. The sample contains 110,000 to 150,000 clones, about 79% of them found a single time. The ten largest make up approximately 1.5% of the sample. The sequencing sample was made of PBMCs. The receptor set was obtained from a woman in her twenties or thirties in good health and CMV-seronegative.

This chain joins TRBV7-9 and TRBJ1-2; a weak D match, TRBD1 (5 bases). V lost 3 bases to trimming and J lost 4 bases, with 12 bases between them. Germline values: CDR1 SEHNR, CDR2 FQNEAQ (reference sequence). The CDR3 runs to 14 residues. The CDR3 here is CASSLLGEAYGYTF. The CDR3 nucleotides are TGTGCCAGCAGCTTGTTGGGGGAGGCCTATGGCTACACCTTC.

The CDR3 spells CASSFPRDSSEQFF. The CDR3 DNA reads as TGTGCCAGCAGCTTTCCCCGGGACAGCTCTGAGCAGTTCTTC. The rearrangement links TRBV5-4 to TRBJ2-1; 7 nucleotides match TRBD1. In germline, CDR1 is SGHNT, CDR2 YYREEE (reference sequence). The CDR3 loop spans 14 amino acids. J gave up 9 bases and V 2 bases, and 8 bases lay outside the gene matches.

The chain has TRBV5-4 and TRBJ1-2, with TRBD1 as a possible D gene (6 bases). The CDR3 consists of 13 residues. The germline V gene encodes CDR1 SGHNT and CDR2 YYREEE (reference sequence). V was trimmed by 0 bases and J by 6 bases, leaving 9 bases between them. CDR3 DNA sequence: TGTGCCAGCAGCTTGGCAGGGGTTGATGGCTACACCTTC. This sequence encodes CASSLAGVDGYTF.

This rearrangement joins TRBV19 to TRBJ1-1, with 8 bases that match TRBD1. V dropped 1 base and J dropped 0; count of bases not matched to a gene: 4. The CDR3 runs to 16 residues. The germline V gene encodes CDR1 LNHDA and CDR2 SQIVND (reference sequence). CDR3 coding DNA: TGTGCCAGTAGTATAGTCGCAGGGGGCATGAACACTGAAGCTTTCTTT. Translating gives CASSIVAGGMNTEAFF.

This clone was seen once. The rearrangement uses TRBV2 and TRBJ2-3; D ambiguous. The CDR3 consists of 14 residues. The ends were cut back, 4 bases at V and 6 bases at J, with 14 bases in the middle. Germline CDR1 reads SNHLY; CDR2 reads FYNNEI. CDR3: CASSAAPSQDTQYF. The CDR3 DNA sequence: TGTGCCAGCAGTGCTGCCCCGTCACAGGATACGCAGTATTTT.

DNA of the CDR3: TGTGCCAGCAGTTCAGGGGCCCACTATGGCTACACCTTC. Residues: CASSSGAHYGYTF. The chain uses TRBV5-8 and TRBJ1-2; the D gene is possibly TRBD1 (6 bases). The CDR3 spans 13 residues. Looked up from germline, CDR1 is SGHTS and CDR2 is YDEGEE. The V end lost 5 bases, the J end lost 3 bases, and 11 bases lay between the germline ends.

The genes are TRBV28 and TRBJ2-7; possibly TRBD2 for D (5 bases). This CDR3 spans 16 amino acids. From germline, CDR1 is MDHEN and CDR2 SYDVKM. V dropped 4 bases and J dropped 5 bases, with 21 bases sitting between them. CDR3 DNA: TGTGCCAGCAGTTCCAATCAAGGTCGGGGTACAAACGAGCAGTACTTC. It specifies CASSSNQGRGTNEQYF.

The CDR3 sequence is CASSQDTASRVPGELFF. In nucleotides, the CDR3 is TGTGCCAGCAGCCAAGATACGGCTAGCCGTGTGCCCGGGGAGCTGTTTTTT. This sequence joins TRBV14 and TRBJ2-2; the D gene is possibly TRBD2 (5 bases). V was clipped by 0 bases and J by 6 bases, with 17 bases between them. The CDR3 extends over 17 amino acids. CDR1 and CDR2 from the germline V gene are SGHDN and FVKESK. Full variable domain (outside the CDR3, taken from reference TRBV14 and TRBJ2-2): EAGVTQFPSHSVIEKGQTVTLRCDPISGHDNLYWYRRVMGKEIKFLLHFVKESKQDESGMPNNRFLAERTGGTYSTLKVQPAELEDSGVYFCASSQDTASRVPGELFFGEGSRLTVL.

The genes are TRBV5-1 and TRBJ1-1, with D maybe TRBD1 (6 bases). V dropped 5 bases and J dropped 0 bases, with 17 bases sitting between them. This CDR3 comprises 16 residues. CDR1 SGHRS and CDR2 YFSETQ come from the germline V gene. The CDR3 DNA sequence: TGCGCCAGCAGATTCGTCGCGGACAGTATGAACACTGAAGCTTTCTTT. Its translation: CASRFVADSMNTEAFF.

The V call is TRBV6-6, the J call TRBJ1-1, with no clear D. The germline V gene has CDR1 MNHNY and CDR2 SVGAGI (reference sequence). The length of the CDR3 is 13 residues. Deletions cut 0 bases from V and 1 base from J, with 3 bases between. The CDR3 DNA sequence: TGTGCCAGCAGTTACTCGAGGAACACTGAAGCTTTCTTT. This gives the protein CASSYSRNTEAFF.

CDR3: CASSSRVGTEAFF. The DNA of the CDR3 is TGTGCCAGCAGCTCCAGGGTCGGCACTGAAGCTTTCTTT. The chain links TRBV7-3 to TRBJ1-1; tentative D call: TRBD1 (5 bases). Germline CDR1 is SGHTA and CDR2 is FQGTGA. V lost 4 bases and J 4 bases, leaving 10 bases between the germline ends. The CDR3 is 13 residues long.

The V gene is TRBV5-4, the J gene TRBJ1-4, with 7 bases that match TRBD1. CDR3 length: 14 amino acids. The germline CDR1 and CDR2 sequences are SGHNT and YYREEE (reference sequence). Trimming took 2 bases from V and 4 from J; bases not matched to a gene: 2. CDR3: CASSLQGINEKLFF. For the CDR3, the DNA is TGTGCCAGCAGCTTACAGGGGATTAATGAAAAACTGTTTTTT.

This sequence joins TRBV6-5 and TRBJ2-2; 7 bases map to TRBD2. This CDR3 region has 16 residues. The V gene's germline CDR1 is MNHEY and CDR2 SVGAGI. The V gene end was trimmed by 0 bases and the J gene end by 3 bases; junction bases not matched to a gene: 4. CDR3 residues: CASSYSRTSDTGELFF. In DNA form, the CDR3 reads TGTGCCAGCAGTTACTCGAGGACTAGTGACACCGGGGAGCTGTTTTTT.

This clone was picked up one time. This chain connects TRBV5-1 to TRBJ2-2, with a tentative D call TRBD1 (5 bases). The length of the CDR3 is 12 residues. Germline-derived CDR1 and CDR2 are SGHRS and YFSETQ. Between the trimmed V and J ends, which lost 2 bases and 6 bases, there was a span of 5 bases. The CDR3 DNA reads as TGCGCCAGCAGCTTAGGGGCCGGGGAGCTGTTTTTT. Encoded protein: CASSLGAGELFF.

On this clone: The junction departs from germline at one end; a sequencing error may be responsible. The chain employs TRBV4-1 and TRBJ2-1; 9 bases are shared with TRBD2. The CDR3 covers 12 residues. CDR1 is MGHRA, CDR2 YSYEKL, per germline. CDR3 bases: TGCGCCAGCAGCCAAGAGGAGGGACTAGCTCTCTTC. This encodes CASSQEEGLALF.

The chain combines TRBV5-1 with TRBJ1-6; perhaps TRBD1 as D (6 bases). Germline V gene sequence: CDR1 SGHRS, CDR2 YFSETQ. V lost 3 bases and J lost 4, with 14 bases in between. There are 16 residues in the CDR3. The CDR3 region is CASSWQTGGYNSPLHF. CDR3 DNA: TGCGCCAGCAGCTGGCAGACAGGAGGATATAATTCACCCCTCCACTTT.

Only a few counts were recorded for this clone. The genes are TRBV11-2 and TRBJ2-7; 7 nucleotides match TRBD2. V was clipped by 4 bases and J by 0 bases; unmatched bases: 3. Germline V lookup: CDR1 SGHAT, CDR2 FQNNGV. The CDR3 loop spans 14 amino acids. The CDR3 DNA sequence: TGTGCCAGCAGCTGGACTAGTTTCTCCTACGAGCAGTACTTC. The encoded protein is CASSWTSFSYEQYF.

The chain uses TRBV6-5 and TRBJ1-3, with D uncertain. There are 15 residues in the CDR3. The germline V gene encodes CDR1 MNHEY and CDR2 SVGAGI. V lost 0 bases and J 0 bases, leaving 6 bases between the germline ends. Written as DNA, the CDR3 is TGTGCCAGCAGTTACTCGGAGAACTCTGGAAACACCATATATTTT. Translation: CASSYSENSGNTIYF.

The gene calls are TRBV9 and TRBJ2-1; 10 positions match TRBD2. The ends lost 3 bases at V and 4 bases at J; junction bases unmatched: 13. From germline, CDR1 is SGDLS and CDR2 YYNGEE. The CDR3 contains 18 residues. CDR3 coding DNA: TGTGCCAGCAGCGGGGCGATTGGTAGCGGGGGGTCGTACAATGAGCAGTTCTTC. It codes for CASSGAIGSGGSYNEQFF.

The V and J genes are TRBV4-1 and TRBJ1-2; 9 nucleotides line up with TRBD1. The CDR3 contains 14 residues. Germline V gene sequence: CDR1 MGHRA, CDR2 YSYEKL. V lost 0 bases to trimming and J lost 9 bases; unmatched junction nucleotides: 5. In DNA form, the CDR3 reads TGCGCCAGCAGCCAAGAAGGGACAGGGCATCGCTACACCTTC. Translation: CASSQEGTGHRYTF.

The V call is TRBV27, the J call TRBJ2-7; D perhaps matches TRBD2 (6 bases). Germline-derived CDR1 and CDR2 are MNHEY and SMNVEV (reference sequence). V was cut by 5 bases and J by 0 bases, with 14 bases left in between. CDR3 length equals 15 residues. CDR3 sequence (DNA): TGTGCCAGCAGTCCGGGGACTGCCCACTCCTACGAGCAGTACTTC. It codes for CASSPGTAHSYEQYF.

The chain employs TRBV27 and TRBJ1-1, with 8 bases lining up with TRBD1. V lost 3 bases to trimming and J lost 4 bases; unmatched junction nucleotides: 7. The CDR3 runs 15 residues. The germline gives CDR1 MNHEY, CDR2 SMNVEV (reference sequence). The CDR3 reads CASSFFGTGGTEAFF. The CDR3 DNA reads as TGTGCCAGCAGTTTTTTCGGAACAGGGGGCACTGAAGCTTTCTTT.

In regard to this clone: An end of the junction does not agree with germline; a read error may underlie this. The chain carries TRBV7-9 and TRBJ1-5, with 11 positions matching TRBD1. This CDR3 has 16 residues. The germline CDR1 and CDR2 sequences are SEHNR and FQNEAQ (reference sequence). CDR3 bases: TGTTCCAGCAGCCTCTTGGGACAGGGGGAGAATCAGCCCCAGCATTTT. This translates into CSSSLLGQGENQPQHF.

For the CDR3, the DNA is TGTGCCAGCAGCGAAACCGACAGGGGCTCCTACGAGCAGTACTTC. Amino acid sequence: CASSETDRGSYEQYF. The chain is built from TRBV11-2 and TRBJ2-7; 8 nucleotides line up with TRBD1. This CDR3 is 15 amino acids long. The V segment lost 5 bases and the J segment 0 bases; nucleotides outside the gene matches: 6. Germline CDR1 and CDR2: SGHAT and FQNNGV.

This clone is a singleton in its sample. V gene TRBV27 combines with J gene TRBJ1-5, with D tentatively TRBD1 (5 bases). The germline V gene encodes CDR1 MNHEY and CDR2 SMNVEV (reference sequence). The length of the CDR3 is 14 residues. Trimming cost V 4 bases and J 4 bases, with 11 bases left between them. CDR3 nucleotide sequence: TGTGCCAGCAGTTGGGGCCGGGAGAATCAGCCCCAGCATTTT. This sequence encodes CASSWGRENQPQHF.

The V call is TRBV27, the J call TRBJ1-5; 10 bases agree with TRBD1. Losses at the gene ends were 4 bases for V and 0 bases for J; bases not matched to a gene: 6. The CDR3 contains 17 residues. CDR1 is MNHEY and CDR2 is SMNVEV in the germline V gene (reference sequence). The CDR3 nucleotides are TGTGCCAGCAGTTCGGGACAGGGGAGTTATAGCAATCAGCCCCAGCATTTT. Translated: CASSSGQGSYSNQPQHF.

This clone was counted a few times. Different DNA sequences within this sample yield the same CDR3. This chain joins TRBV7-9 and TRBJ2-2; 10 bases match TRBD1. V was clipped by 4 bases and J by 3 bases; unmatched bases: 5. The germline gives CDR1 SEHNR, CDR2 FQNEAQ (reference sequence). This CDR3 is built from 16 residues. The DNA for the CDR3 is TGTGCCAGCAGCTCGGGACAGGGGTTTTACACCGGGGAGCTGTTTTTT. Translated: CASSSGQGFYTGELFF.

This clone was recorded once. The DNA for the CDR3 is TGTGCCAGCACCCCATTCAGGGGGCGCCGGGACGAGCAGTACTTC. Its translation is CASTPFRGRRDEQYF. The genes are TRBV11-2 and TRBJ2-7; TRBD1 matches 8 bases. The CDR3 runs to 15 residues. The V gene's germline CDR1 is SGHAT and CDR2 FQNNGV. J lost 5 bases, V lost 7 bases, and 13 bases had no gene match.

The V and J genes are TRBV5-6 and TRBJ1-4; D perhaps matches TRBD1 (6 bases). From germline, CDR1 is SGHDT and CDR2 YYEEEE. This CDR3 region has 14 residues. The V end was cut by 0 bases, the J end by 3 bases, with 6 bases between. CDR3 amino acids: CASSLGTANEKLFF. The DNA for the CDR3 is TGTGCCAGCAGCTTGGGGACAGCTAATGAAAAACTGTTTTTT.

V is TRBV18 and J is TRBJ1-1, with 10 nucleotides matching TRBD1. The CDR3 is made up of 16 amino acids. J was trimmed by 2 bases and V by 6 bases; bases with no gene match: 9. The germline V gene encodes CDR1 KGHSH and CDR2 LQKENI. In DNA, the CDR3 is TGTGCCAGCTCCCCCCTGGACAGGGGGGGAAACACTGAAGCTTTCTTT. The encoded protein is CASSPLDRGGNTEAFF.